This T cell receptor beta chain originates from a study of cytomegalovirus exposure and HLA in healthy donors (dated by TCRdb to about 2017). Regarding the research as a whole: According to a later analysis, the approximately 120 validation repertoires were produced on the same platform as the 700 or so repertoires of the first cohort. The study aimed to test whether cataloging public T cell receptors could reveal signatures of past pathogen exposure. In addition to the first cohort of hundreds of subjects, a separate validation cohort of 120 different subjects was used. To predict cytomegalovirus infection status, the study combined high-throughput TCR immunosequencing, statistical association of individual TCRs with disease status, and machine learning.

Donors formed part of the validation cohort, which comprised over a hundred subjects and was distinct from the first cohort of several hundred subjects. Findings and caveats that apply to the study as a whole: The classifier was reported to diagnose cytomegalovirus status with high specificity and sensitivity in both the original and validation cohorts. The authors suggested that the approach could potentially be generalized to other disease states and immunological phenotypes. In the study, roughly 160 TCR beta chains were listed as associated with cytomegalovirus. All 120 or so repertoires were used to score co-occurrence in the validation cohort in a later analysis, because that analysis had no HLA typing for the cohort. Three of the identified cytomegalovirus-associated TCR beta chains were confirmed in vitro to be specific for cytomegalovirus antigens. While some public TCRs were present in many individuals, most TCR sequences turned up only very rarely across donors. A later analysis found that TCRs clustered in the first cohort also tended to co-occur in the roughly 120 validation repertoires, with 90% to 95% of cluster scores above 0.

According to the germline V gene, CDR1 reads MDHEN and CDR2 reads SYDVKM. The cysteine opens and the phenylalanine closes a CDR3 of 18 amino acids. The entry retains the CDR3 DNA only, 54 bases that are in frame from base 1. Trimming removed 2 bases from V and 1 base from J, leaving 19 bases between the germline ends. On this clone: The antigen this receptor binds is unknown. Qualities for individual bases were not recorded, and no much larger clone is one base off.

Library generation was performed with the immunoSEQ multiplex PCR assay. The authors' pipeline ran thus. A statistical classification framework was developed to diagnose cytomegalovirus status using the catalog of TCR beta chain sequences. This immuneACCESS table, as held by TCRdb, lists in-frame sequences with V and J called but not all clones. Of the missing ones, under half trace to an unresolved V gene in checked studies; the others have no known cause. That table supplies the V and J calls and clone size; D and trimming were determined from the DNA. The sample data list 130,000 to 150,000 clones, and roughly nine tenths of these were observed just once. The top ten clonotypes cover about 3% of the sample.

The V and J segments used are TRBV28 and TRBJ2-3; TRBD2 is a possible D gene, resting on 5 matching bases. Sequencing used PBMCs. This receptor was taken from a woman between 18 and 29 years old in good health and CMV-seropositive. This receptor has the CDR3 CASSLPLFPSPGTDTQYF. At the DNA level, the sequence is TGTGCCAGCAGTTTACCCCTCTTCCCTAGCCCGGGCACAGATACGCAGTATTTT.